This T cell receptor beta chain was captured by sequencing in a study of patients and donors after allogeneic stem cell transplantation (dated by TCRdb to the early 2020s). Receptors were amplified or captured by RT-PCR. Data came from a NextSeq 550. The raw public data were reprocessed by TCRdb itself: fastp quality trimming at Q25, MiXCR clonotype calling, in-frame beta chains only. CDR3 protein sequences are deduplicated, and each keeps its most common genes and DNA. This sample comprises 50,000 to 60,000 distinct CDR3 sequences, roughly 14% of them detected only once. The ten biggest clones cover 25% to 40% of the sample. This clonotype was counted ten times or more. The antigen this receptor binds is unknown. There are no base qualities to consult, and no much larger clone falls within one base. This clonotype was obtained from a human donor who was either an allogeneic HSCT recipient or a stem cell or donor lymphocyte infusion donor (not recorded which). It is not recorded whose cells these are; they may come from a transplant donor. The sequenced material came from blood, either unsorted or a sorted T cell fraction (not recorded which).

Here is the DNA: TGTGCCACCAGTGAGGGCAGCCTGAACACTGAAGCTTTCTTT. Protein translation: CATSEGSLNTEAFF. Recombination connected TRBV24-1 to TRBJ1-1; the D gene assignment is ambiguous. V is reduced by 4 bases and J by 0 bases, leaving a spacing of 8 bases between them. The CDR3 sequence holds 14 residues, the cysteine and phenylalanine included. The retained sequence is limited to the CDR3, 42 bases, with the frame set at the first base. CDR1 and CDR2 are drawn from the germline V gene: KGHDR, SFDVKD.